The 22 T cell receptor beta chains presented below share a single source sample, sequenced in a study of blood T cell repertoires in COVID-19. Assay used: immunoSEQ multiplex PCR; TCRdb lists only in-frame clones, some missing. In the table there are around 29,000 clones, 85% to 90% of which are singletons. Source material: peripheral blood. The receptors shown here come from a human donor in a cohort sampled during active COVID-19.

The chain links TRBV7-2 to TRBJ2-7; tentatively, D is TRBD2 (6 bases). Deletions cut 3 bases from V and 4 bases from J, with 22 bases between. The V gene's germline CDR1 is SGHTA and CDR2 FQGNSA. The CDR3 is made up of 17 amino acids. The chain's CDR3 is CASSFFTGVSVKYEQYF. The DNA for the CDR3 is TGTGCCAGCAGCTTTTTTACGGGGGTCTCTGTGAAATACGAGCAGTACTTC. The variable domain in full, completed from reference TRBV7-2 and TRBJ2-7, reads GAGVSQSPSNKVTEKGKDVELRCDPISGHTALYWYRQSLGQGLEFLIYFQGNSAPDKSGLPSDRFSAERTGGSVSTLTIQRTQQEDSAVYLCASSFFTGVSVKYEQYFGPGTRLTVT.

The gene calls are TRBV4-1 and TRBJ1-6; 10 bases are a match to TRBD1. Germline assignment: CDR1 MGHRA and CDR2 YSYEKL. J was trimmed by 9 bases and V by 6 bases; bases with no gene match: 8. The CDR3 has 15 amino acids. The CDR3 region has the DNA TGCGCCAGCAGGTCGACAGGGGGCGAAGGTTCACCCCTCCACTTT. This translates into CASRSTGGEGSPLHF.

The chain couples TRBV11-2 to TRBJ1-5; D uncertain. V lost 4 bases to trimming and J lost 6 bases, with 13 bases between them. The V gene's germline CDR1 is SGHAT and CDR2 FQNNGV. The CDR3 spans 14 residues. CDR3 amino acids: CASSSEPAGQPQHF. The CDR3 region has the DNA TGTGCCAGCAGCTCCGAACCAGCGGGTCAGCCCCAGCATTTT.

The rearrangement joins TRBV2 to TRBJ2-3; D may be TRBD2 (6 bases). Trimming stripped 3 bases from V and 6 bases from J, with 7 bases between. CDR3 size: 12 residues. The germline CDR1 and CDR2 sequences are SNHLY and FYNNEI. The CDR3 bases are TGTGCCAGCAGTGAGCGGGGTGATACGCAGTATTTT. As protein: CASSERGDTQYF.

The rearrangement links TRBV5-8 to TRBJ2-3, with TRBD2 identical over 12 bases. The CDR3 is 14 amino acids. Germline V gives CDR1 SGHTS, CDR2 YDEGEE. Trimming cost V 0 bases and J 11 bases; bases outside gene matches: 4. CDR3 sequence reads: CASSLEGLAGRQYF. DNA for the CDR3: TGTGCCAGCAGCTTGGAAGGACTAGCGGGAAGGCAGTATTTT.

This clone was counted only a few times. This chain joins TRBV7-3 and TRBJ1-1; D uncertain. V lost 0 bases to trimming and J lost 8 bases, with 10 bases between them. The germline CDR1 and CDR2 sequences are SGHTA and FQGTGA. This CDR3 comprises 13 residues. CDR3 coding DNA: TGTGCCAGCAGCTTAACGGCGGCAGTCGAAGCTTTCTTT. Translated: CASSLTAAVEAFF.

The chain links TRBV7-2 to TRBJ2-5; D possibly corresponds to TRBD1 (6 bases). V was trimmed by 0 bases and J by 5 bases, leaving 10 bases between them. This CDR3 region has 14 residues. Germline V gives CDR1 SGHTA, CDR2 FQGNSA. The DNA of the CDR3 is TGTGCCAGCAGCTTAGCGCTAACAGGGGAGACCCAGTACTTC. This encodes CASSLALTGETQYF.

Here the CDR3 DNA reads TGTGCCAGCAGCTCAACGGAGGGGAGGGTCTCCTACGAGCAGTACTTC. It translates to CASSSTEGRVSYEQYF. The rearrangement uses TRBV7-6 and TRBJ2-7; 7 bases agree with TRBD2. Germline V CDR1 and CDR2: SGHVS, FNYEAQ. The CDR3 has 16 residues. With 4 bases clipped from V and 0 bases from J, the junction kept 9 bases outside the gene matches.

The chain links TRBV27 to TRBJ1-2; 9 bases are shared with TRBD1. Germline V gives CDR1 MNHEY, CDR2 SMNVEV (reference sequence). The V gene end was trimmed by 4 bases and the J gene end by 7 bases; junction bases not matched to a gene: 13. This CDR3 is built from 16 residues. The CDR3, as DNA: TGTGCCAGCAGTTCACCCGGGACAGGGCTGGGAAGTGGCTACACCTTC. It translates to CASSSPGTGLGSGYTF.

CDR3 region: CASSIHRGRDTEAFF. The CDR3 coding sequence is TGTGCCAGCAGTATCCACCGGGGGAGGGACACTGAAGCTTTCTTT. V gene TRBV6-5 combines with J gene TRBJ1-1, with a weak D call TRBD1 (5 bases). With 5 bases removed from V and 3 bases from J, the gap between germline ends came to 16 bases. CDR3 size: 15 residues. CDR1 MNHEY and CDR2 SVGAGI come from the germline V gene.

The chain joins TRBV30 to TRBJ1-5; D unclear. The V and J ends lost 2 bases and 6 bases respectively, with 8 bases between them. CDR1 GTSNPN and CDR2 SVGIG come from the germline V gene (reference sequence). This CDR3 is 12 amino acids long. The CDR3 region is CAWSRPSQPQHF. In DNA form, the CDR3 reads TGTGCCTGGAGTCGTCCGAGTCAGCCCCAGCATTTT. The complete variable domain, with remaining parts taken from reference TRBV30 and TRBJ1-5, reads SQTIHQWPATLVQPVGSPLSLECTVEGTSNPNLYWYRQAAGRGLQLLFYSVGIGQISSEVPQNLSASRPQDRQFILSSKKLLLSDSGFYLCAWSRPSQPQHFGDGTRLSIL.

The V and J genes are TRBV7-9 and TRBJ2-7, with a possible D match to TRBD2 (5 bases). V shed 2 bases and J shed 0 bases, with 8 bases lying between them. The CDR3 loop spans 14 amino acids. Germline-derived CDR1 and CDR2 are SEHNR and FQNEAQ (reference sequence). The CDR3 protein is CASSLSGNSYEQYF. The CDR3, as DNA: TGTGCCAGCAGCTTATCCGGGAACTCCTACGAGCAGTACTTC.

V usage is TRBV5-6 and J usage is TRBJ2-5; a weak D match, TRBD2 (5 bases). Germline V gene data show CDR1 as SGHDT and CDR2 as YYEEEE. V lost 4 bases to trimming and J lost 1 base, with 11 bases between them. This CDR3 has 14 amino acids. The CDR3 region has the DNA TGTGCCAGCAGCCTCTCGGCGGGCCAAGAGACCCAGTACTTC. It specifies CASSLSAGQETQYF.

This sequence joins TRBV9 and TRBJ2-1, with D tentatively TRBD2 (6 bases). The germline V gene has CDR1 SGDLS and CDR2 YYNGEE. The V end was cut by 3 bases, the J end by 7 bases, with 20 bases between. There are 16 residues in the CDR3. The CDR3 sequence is CASSGTGTPAWNEQFF. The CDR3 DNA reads TGTGCCAGCAGCGGTACCGGGACTCCGGCCTGGAATGAGCAGTTCTTC.

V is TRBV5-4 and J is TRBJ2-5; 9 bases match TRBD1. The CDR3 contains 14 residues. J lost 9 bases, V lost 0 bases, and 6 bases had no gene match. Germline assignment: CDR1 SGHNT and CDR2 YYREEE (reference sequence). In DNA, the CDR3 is TGTGCCAGCAGCTTGGAGGGACAGGGTTATTCCCAGTACTTC. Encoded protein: CASSLEGQGYSQYF.

The chain's CDR3 is CASSLGESGANVLTF. CDR3 in DNA: TGCGCCAGCAGCCTTGGGGAGTCTGGGGCCAACGTCCTGACTTTC. The chain carries TRBV5-1 and TRBJ2-6; weak D call: TRBD2 (5 bases). Trimming shortened V by 4 bases and J by 1 base, and 9 bases separated the two germline ends. Germline values: CDR1 SGHRS, CDR2 YFSETQ. There are 15 residues in the CDR3.

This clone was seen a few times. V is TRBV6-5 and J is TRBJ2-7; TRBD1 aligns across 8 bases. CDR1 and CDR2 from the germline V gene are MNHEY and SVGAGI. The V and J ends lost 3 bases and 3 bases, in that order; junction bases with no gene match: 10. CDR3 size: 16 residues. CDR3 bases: TGTGCCAGCAGTTATCTCCCCGGGGACAGGAGCTACGAGCAGTACTTC. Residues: CASSYLPGDRSYEQYF.

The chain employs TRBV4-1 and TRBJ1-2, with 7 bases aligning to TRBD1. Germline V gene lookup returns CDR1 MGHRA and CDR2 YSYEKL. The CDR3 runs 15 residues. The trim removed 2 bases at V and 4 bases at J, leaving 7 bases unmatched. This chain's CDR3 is CASSQLGTEIYGYTF. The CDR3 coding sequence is TGCGCCAGCAGCCAACTCGGGACAGAGATCTATGGCTACACCTTC.

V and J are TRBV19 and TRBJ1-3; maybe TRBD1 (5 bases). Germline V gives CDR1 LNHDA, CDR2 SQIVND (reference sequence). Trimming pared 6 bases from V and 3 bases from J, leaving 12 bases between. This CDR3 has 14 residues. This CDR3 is CASSPDSVGNTIYF. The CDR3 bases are TGTGCCAGTAGCCCAGACAGCGTTGGAAACACCATATATTTT.

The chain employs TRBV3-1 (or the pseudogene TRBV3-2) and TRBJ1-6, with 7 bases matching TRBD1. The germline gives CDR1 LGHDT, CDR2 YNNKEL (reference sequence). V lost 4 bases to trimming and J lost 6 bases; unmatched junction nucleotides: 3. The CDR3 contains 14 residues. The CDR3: CASSRDSFNSPLHF. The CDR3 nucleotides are TGTGCCAGCAGCCGGGACAGCTTTAATTCACCCCTCCACTTT.

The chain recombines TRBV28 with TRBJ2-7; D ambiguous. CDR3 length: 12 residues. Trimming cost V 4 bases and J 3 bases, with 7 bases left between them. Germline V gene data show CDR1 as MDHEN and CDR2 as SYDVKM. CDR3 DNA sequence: TGTGCCAGCAGTTCGCGCTACTACGAGCAGTACTTC. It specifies CASSSRYYEQYF.

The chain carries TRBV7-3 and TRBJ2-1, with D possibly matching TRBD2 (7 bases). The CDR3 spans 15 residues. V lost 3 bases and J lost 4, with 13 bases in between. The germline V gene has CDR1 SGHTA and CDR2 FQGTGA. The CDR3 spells CASSLRRGGYNEQFF. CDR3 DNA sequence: TGTGCCAGCAGCTTGCGAAGGGGGGGTTACAATGAGCAGTTCTTC.